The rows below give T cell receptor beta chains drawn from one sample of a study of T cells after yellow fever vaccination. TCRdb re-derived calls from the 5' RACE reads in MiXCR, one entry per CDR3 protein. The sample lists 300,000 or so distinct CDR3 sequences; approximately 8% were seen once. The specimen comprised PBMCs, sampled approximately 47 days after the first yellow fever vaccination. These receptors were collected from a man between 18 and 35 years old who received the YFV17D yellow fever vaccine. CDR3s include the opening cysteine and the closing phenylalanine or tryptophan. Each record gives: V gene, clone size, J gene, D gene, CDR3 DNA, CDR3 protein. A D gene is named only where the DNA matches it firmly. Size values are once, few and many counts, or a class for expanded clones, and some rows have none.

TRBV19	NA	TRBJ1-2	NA	TGTGCCAGTAGTATGTATGCAGATAGCGGCTACACCTTC	CASSMYADSGYTF
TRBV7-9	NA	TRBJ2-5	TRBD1	TGTGCCAGCACGAGACAGGGGAATTGGGAGACCCAGTACTTC	CASTRQGNWETQYF
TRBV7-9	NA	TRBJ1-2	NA	TGTGCCAGCAGCTTATTCGATGGCTACACCTTC	CASSLFDGYTF
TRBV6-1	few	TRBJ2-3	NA	TGTGCCAGCACCCATTTGGCGGCTGCAGATACGCAGTATTTT	CASTHLAAADTQYF
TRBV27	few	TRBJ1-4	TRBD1	TGTGCCAGCAGCCGACAGGGTGGGGAAAAACTGTTTTTT	CASSRQGGEKLFF
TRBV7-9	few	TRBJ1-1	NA	TGTGCCAGCAGCTCTAAATGGGGAAACACTGAAGCTTTCTTT	CASSSKWGNTEAFF
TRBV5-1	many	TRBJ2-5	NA	TGCGCCAGCAGCTTGGCTAGGCGGATCGAAGAGACCCAGTACTTC	CASSLARRIEETQYF
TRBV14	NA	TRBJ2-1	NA	TGTGCCAGCAGCCAAGTTGGGCCCAATGAGCAGTTCTTC	CASSQVGPNEQFF
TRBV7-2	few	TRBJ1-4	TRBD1	TGTGCCAGCAGCCAGTCGAGGGGACAGGGTGAAAAACTGTTTTTT	CASSQSRGQGEKLFF
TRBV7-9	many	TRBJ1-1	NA	TGTGCCAGCAGTCAGGGGCAGAACACTGAAGCTTTCTTT	CASSQGQNTEAFF
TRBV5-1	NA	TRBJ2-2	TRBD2	TGCGCCAGCAGCTTGGAACTAGCGGGGGACACCGGGGAGCTGTTTTTT	CASSLELAGDTGELFF
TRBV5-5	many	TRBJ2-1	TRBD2	TGTGCCAGCAGCTTAGTAAGCGGGGATGAGCAGTTCTTC	CASSLVSGDEQFF
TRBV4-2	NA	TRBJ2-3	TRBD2	TGTGCCAGCAGCCAAATGGGACTAGCGGGAGGCACAGATACGCAGTATTTT	CASSQMGLAGGTDTQYF
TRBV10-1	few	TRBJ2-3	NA	TGCGCCAGCAGTGAGGCGCAGGAGTCAGATACGCAGTATTTT	CASSEAQESDTQYF
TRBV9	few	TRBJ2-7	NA	TGTGCCAGCAGCGCATCGTCAGGGAGTCAGGGTCGGTTGAAGTACTTC	CASSASSGSQGRLKYF
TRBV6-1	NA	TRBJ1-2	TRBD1	TGTGCCAGCAGTCCATACGACAGGGCTGGCTACACCTTC	CASSPYDRAGYTF
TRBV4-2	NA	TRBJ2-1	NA	TGTGCCAGCAGCCCGGGGTCCGGCTCCTACAATGAGCAGTTCTTC	CASSPGSGSYNEQFF
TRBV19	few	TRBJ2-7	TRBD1	TGTGCCAGTAGCCCCGGGACAGGGGGCATCGACGAGCAGTACTTC	CASSPGTGGIDEQYF
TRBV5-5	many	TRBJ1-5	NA	TGTGCCAGCAGTAGAGGGGACACGACCTCGGGGCAGCCCCAGCATTTT	CASSRGDTTSGQPQHF
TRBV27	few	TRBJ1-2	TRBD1	TGTGCCAGCAGTTTAAAGGGGGCAAGCTATGGCTACACCTTC	CASSLKGASYGYTF
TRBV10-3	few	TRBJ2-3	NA	TGTGCCATCAGTGAAGAGGGAGGTACGCAGTATTTT	CAISEEGGTQYF
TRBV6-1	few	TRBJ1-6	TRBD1	TGTGCCAGCAGGCGGACAGGACAGATCTCACCCCTCCACTTT	CASRRTGQISPLHF
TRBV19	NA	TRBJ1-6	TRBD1	TGTGCCAGCACGTCTGGACAGGGGGTTTTGAGTAATTCACCCCTCCACTTT	CASTSGQGVLSNSPLHF
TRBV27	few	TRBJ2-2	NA	TGTGCCAGCAGCCCCATGAACACCGGGGAGCTGTTTTTT	CASSPMNTGELFF
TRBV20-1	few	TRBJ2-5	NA	TGCAGTGCTAGAGCGCCGGGGAGCCAAGAGACCCAGTACTTC	CSARAPGSQETQYF
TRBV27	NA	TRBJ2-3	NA	TGTGCCAGCAGGATCTCTTCTGTGGATACGCAGTATTTT	CASRISSVDTQYF
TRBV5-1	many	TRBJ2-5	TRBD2	TGTGCCAGCAGCTTTTCGGGGGGAGAGACCCAGTACTTC	CASSFSGGETQYF
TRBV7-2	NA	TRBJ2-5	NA	TGTGCCAGCAGCTTTGCGGCTATTTACCAAGAGACCCAGTACTTC	CASSFAAIYQETQYF